The clone carrying this TCR beta chain occurred a few times. This table comes from immunoSEQ multiplex PCR, and its TCRdb copy is limited to in-frame clones, with some not included. The data contain over 45,000 clones, 70% to 85% of them singletons. The germline V gene has CDR1 SGHNT and CDR2 YYREEE (reference sequence). The CDR3 extends over 16 amino acids. The V and J ends lost 0 bases and 6 bases, in that order; junction bases with no gene match: 7. This sample is drawn from a study of OX40 agonist ivuxolimab in advanced cancers. The chain employs TRBV5-4 and TRBJ2-1; 9 bases are shared with TRBD2. Sequencing was performed on CD4+ or CD8+ T cells sorted from blood, taken in a trial of the OX40 agonist ivuxolimab. The clonotype was recovered from an adult with an advanced solid tumor such as melanoma, head and neck, liver or kidney cancer. This CDR3 reads CASSLGGAGGRNEQFF. CDR3 in DNA: TGTGCCAGCAGCTTGGGAGGAGCGGGGGGCCGCAATGAGCAGTTCTTC.